The 31 T cell receptor beta chains listed next were all sequenced from one sample in a study of blood T cell repertoires in COVID-19. TCRdb's copy holds only in-frame clones and misses some; the assay was immunoSEQ multiplex PCR. The sample records roughly 290,000 clones, 70% to 90% being singletons. Sequenced sample: PBMCs or T cells enriched from blood (not recorded which). The source of these receptors is a woman between 35 and 50 years old who had recovered from COVID-19.

The rearrangement joins TRBV7-2 to TRBJ2-7; a possible D gene is TRBD2 (6 bases). CDR1 is SGHTA and CDR2 is FQGNSA in the germline V gene. The CDR3 has 14 residues. The V end lost 2 bases, the J end lost 4 bases, and 12 bases lay between the germline ends. CDR3 nucleotides: TGTGCCAGCAGCTTAAGCTTGGCGGGGTACGAGCAGTACTTC. It translates to CASSLSLAGYEQYF.

The rearrangement uses TRBV27 and TRBJ1-1; D not certain. CDR1 and CDR2 from the germline V gene are MNHEY and SMNVEV (reference sequence). This CDR3 has 13 amino acids. The germline V and J ends were trimmed by 0 bases and 5 bases, with 7 bases remaining between them. CDR3 residues: CASSLSRGTEAFF. CDR3 DNA: TGTGCCAGCAGTTTATCGCGAGGGACTGAAGCTTTCTTT.

The genes are TRBV27 and TRBJ2-2, with TRBD1 matching 9 bases. Trimming cost V 4 bases and J 6 bases; bases outside gene matches: 9. Germline V lookup: CDR1 MNHEY, CDR2 SMNVEV (reference sequence). The CDR3 covers 16 residues. This CDR3 reads CASSSFGQGISGELFF. Here the CDR3 DNA reads TGTGCCAGCAGTTCCTTCGGACAGGGGATCTCCGGGGAGCTGTTTTTT.

The chain combines TRBV28 with TRBJ2-3; 8 nucleotides line up with TRBD1. The CDR3 sequence is 13 residues long. The germline gives CDR1 MDHEN, CDR2 SYDVKM. V was pared by 10 bases and J by 1 base, with 4 bases of the junction left unmatched. The CDR3 is CATKDRGTDTQYF. The CDR3 DNA follows: TGTGCCACCAAGGACAGGGGCACAGATACGCAGTATTTT.

The chain links TRBV19 to TRBJ1-4; D uncertain. V lost 7 bases to trimming and J lost 4 bases, with 19 bases between them. The CDR3 is 16 amino acids. In germline, CDR1 is LNHDA, CDR2 SQIVND (reference sequence). CDR3 sequence: CASTDPRRFNNEKLFF. In DNA form, the CDR3 reads TGTGCCAGTACCGATCCCCGGCGGTTTAATAATGAAAAACTGTTTTTT.

This sequence joins TRBV2 and TRBJ2-6; 10 bases line up with TRBD1. J lost 2 bases, V lost 6 bases, and 7 bases had no gene match. Germline loops: CDR1 SNHLY, CDR2 FYNNEI. The CDR3 contains 17 residues. CDR3 nucleotides: TGTGCCAGCAGGGCCGGGACAGGGGTCCCTGGGGCCAACGTCCTGACTTTC. Translating gives CASRAGTGVPGANVLTF.

The chain couples TRBV27 to TRBJ2-1; TRBD2 agrees at 10 bases. With V trimmed by 10 bases and J by 9 bases, 12 bases remained unmatched. Germline values: CDR1 MNHEY, CDR2 SMNVEV (reference sequence). The CDR3 totals 14 residues. The CDR3 is CAIQSGRDRGEQFF. The CDR3 DNA sequence: TGTGCCATCCAGAGCGGGAGGGACCGTGGTGAGCAGTTCTTC.

The V and J genes are TRBV7-3 and TRBJ2-2, with 9 bases aligning to TRBD2. Germline CDR1 SGHTA, CDR2 FQGTGA. This CDR3 has 16 residues. Trimming cost V 5 bases and J 5 bases; bases outside gene matches: 9. DNA for the CDR3: TGTGCCAGCAGCCCGAGTAGCGGGAGCGTAACCGGGGAGCTGTTTTTT. Amino acids: CASSPSSGSVTGELFF.

The chain recombines TRBV24-1 with TRBJ2-5, with TRBD1 identical over 8 bases. The junction had 10 bases not matched to a gene; V was cut back by 1 base and J by 4 bases. The CDR3 consists of 17 residues. CDR1 and CDR2 (germline): KGHDR, SFDVKD. The CDR3 reads CATSDLGAGGDAETQYF. In DNA, the CDR3 is TGTGCCACCAGTGATTTAGGGGCAGGGGGCGATGCAGAGACCCAGTACTTC.

The chain couples TRBV5-1 to TRBJ2-5; D is possibly TRBD2 (6 bases). Germline V gives CDR1 SGHRS, CDR2 YFSETQ. The CDR3 loop spans 14 amino acids. Trimming left V 0 bases short and J 4 bases short, with 10 bases between. Written as DNA, the CDR3 is TGCGCCAGCAGCTTGGGGCTAGCGCCAGAGACCCAGTACTTC. The encoded protein is CASSLGLAPETQYF. Supplemented by reference TRBV5-1 and TRBJ2-5, the full variable domain reads KAGVTQTPRYLIKTRGQQVTLSCSPISGHRSVSWYQQTPGQGLQFLFEYFSETQRNKGNFPGRFSGRQFSNSRSEMNVSTLELGDSALYLCASSLGLAPETQYFGPGTRLLVL.

This clone was seen more than once but under ten times. This chain joins TRBV28 and TRBJ1-6; 7 nucleotides line up with TRBD1. The germline V gene encodes CDR1 MDHEN and CDR2 SYDVKM. This CDR3 is built from 14 residues. The V and J ends lost 7 bases and 10 bases, in that order; junction bases with no gene match: 10. Written as DNA, the CDR3 is TGTGCCAGCAAAGTCGGGACAGTAATCTCACCCCTCCACTTT. Its translation: CASKVGTVISPLHF. Full variable domain (rest looked up from reference TRBV28 and TRBJ1-6): DVKVTQSSRYLVKRTGEKVFLECVQDMDHENMFWYRQDPGLGLRLIYFSYDVKMKEKGDIPEGYSVSREKKERFSLILESASTNQTSMYLCASKVGTVISPLHFGNGTRLTVT.

The genes are TRBV9 and TRBJ2-5; D might be TRBD2 (6 bases). V lost 3 bases and J lost 3, with 15 bases in between. Germline-derived CDR1 and CDR2 are SGDLS and YYNGEE. The CDR3 spans 15 residues. CDR3 nucleotide sequence: TGTGCCAGCAGCGAGTGGGGGGACTCGAAAGAGACCCAGTACTTC. Amino acids: CASSEWGDSKETQYF.

In its sample, this clone was seen a few times. This chain links TRBV4-3 with TRBJ2-3; 9 positions agree with TRBD2. The V gene end was trimmed by 3 bases and the J gene end by 5 bases; junction bases not matched to a gene: 12. Germline lookup yields CDR1 LGHNA and CDR2 YSLEER. The CDR3 runs 17 residues. CDR3 region: CASSQLAGSNRRDTQYF. The CDR3 DNA follows: TGCGCCAGCAGCCAGCTAGCGGGATCTAACAGGAGAGATACGCAGTATTTT.

The chain uses TRBV24-1 and TRBJ2-7; a weak D match, TRBD1 (6 bases). CDR1 KGHDR and CDR2 SFDVKD come from the germline V gene. This CDR3 has 16 amino acids. Trimming stripped 1 base from V and 13 bases from J, with 25 bases between. CDR3 nucleotide sequence: TGTGCCACCAGTGATTTTATTGACAGGTCCCCACCTCGGTATTACTTC. This gives the protein CATSDFIDRSPPRYYF.

The gene calls are TRBV7-2 and TRBJ1-4; possibly TRBD1 for D (5 bases). V was pared by 2 bases and J by 10 bases, with 14 bases between. Germline loops: CDR1 SGHTA, CDR2 FQGNSA. There are 14 residues in the CDR3. The CDR3 DNA follows: TGTGCCAGCAGCTTATACGGAAATGACAGAAAACTGTTTTTT. Translating it yields CASSLYGNDRKLFF.

V is TRBV20-1 and J is TRBJ2-2, with 7 bases that match TRBD1. The CDR3 covers 14 residues. V trimming: 3 bases; J trimming: 3 bases; junction bases outside the gene matches: 4. Germline CDR1 reads DFQATT; CDR2 reads SNEGSKA (reference sequence). The CDR3 loop reads CSASLQGHTGELFF. In DNA form, the CDR3 reads TGCAGTGCTAGTTTACAGGGGCACACCGGGGAGCTGTTTTTT.

J is TRBJ2-5 and V is TRBV24-1; TRBD1 matches at 7 bases. The V gene's germline CDR1 is KGHDR and CDR2 SFDVKD. The CDR3 runs 14 residues. V trimming: 4 bases; J trimming: 7 bases; junction bases outside the gene matches: 8. DNA of the CDR3: TGTGCCACCAGTGAAGAGTCAGGGGGTGGGACCCAGTACTTC. Its translation is CATSEESGGGTQYF.

The rearrangement links TRBV5-1 to TRBJ2-5; TRBD2 agrees at 9 bases. This CDR3 has 14 amino acids. V gave up 2 bases and J gave up 5 bases; unmatched junction bases: 4. Germline assignment: CDR1 SGHRS and CDR2 YFSETQ. CDR3: CASSLASGTETQYF. The CDR3 region has the DNA TGCGCCAGCAGCTTAGCTAGCGGGACGGAGACCCAGTACTTC.

This clone was detected only a few times. The chain carries TRBV7-8 and TRBJ1-4; TRBD1 matches at 7 bases. The CDR3 covers 14 residues. V trimming: 4 bases; J trimming: 4 bases; junction bases outside the gene matches: 3. Germline values: CDR1 SGHVS, CDR2 FQNEAQ. CDR3 residues: CASSSTGNNEKLFF. CDR3 sequence (DNA): TGTGCCAGCAGCTCGACAGGGAATAATGAAAAACTGTTTTTT.

This clone appeared once. The rearrangement joins TRBV2 to TRBJ2-7, with D possibly matching TRBD1 (5 bases). There are 15 residues in the CDR3. The V gene lost 4 bases and the J gene lost 1 base, with 14 bases spanning the gap. Germline CDR1 reads SNHLY; CDR2 reads FYNNEI. The CDR3 here is CASSVEGRGSYEQYF. The CDR3 bases are TGTGCCAGCAGTGTGGAAGGAAGGGGATCCTACGAGCAGTACTTC.

The chain uses TRBV11-3 and TRBJ1-3; weak D call: TRBD1 (6 bases). The CDR3 consists of 12 residues. Trimming took 5 bases from V and 9 from J, leaving 11 bases between them. CDR1 and CDR2 from the germline V gene are SGHNT and YENEEA. CDR3 region: CASSHREGTIYF. The CDR3, as DNA: TGTGCCAGCAGCCACAGGGAGGGCACCATATATTTT.

This clone qualifies as medium-sized. This sequence joins TRBV7-6 and TRBJ2-7; 15 bases are a match to TRBD2. The CDR3 spans 16 residues. V was clipped by 5 bases and J by 2 bases; unmatched bases: 4. Germline V gives CDR1 SGHVS, CDR2 FNYEAQ. The CDR3 DNA follows: TGTGCCAGCAGCAACGGACTAGCGGGGGGGGCCTACGAGCAGTACTTC. It yields the protein CASSNGLAGGAYEQYF.

The rearrangement joins TRBV19 to TRBJ1-2; 8 nucleotides match TRBD1. Unmatched junction bases numbered 10, after V lost 5 bases and J lost 5 bases. The CDR3 sequence is 15 residues long. CDR1 is LNHDA, CDR2 SQIVND, per germline (reference sequence). For the CDR3, the DNA is TGTGCCAGTAGTTGGGCCGGGACAGGTGATTATGGCTACACCTTC. This gives the protein CASSWAGTGDYGYTF. The full variable domain, rest sourced from reference TRBV19 and TRBJ1-2, is DGGITQSPKYLFRKEGQNVTLSCEQNLNHDAMYWYRQDPGQGLRLIYYSQIVNDFQKGDIAEGYSVSREKKESFPLTVTSAQKNPTAFYLCASSWAGTGDYGYTFGSGTRLTVV.

This chain joins TRBV7-9 and TRBJ1-4; D is perhaps TRBD1 (5 bases). V lost 5 bases and J lost 4, with 14 bases in between. Germline loops: CDR1 SEHNR, CDR2 FQNEAQ (reference sequence). There are 15 residues in the CDR3. CDR3 sequence reads: CASSPQGGVNEKLFF. CDR3 nucleotides: TGTGCCAGCAGCCCTCAGGGAGGGGTTAATGAAAAACTGTTTTTT.

The chain recombines TRBV6-6 with TRBJ1-2, with 7 bases fitting TRBD1. Germline V lookup: CDR1 MNHNY, CDR2 SVGAGI (reference sequence). This CDR3 comprises 13 residues. With 7 bases clipped from V and 8 bases from J, the junction kept 10 bases outside the gene matches. The CDR3 reads CASNIDRASGYTF. The CDR3 bases are TGTGCCAGCAACATAGACAGGGCCTCAGGCTACACCTTC.

This clone was detected once. The rearrangement joins TRBV6-1 to TRBJ2-7, with D unresolved. The V gene lost 1 base and the J gene lost 1 base, with 5 bases spanning the gap. Germline CDR1 and CDR2: MNHNS and SASEGT. The CDR3 covers 13 residues. The CDR3 DNA follows: TGTGCCAGCAGTGAAGTGGCATCCTACGAGCAGTACTTC. The encoded protein is CASSEVASYEQYF.

The chain employs TRBV6-5 and TRBJ1-1; 7 bases map to TRBD1. Germline V gene sequence: CDR1 MNHEY, CDR2 SVGAGI. Trimming at V came to 6 bases and at J to 5 bases, leaving 9 bases not matched to a gene. The CDR3 is 14 residues long. This CDR3 reads CASSQTGVGTEAFF. The CDR3 DNA reads TGTGCCAGCAGCCAAACAGGGGTGGGGACTGAAGCTTTCTTT.

This chain connects TRBV3-1 (or the pseudogene TRBV3-2) to TRBJ1-1, with D hard to call. Germline V CDR1 and CDR2: LGHDT, YNNKEL (reference sequence). The CDR3 length is 15 residues. Trimming took 3 bases from V and 1 from J, leaving 12 bases between them. This CDR3 reads CASSHGHRGNTEAFF. CDR3 sequence (DNA): TGTGCCAGCAGCCATGGGCATCGGGGGAACACTGAAGCTTTCTTT.

The chain links TRBV11-3 to TRBJ2-3; tentatively, D is TRBD1 (5 bases). Germline values: CDR1 SGHNT, CDR2 YENEEA. The germline V and J ends were trimmed by 6 bases and 2 bases, with 12 bases remaining between them. This CDR3 has 14 amino acids. CDR3 in amino acids: CASSSDTITDTQYF. Written as DNA, the CDR3 is TGTGCCAGCAGTTCGGACACCATCACAGATACGCAGTATTTT. Supplemented by reference TRBV11-3 and TRBJ2-3, the full variable domain reads EAGVVQSPRYKIIEKKQPVAFWCNPISGHNTLYWYLQNLGQGPELLIRYENEEAVDDSQLPKDRFSAERLKGVDSTLKIQPAELGDSAVYLCASSSDTITDTQYFGPGTRLTVL.

The sample holds a few counts of this clone. This rearrangement joins TRBV15 to TRBJ2-7; 9 nucleotides match TRBD1. Germline assignment: CDR1 LNHNV and CDR2 YYDKDF (reference sequence). V lost 1 base, J lost 6 bases, and 7 bases stayed unmatched. The CDR3 runs 15 residues. The CDR3 region has the DNA TGTGCCACCAGCAGAGGGGGACAGGGTAAGGGCGAGCAGTACTTC. Amino acid sequence: CATSRGGQGKGEQYF.

This clone was detected once. V and J are TRBV7-9 and TRBJ2-7; D perhaps matches TRBD2 (5 bases). V lost 0 bases to trimming and J lost 5 bases, with 11 bases between them. The CDR3 length is 14 residues. In germline, CDR1 is SEHNR, CDR2 FQNEAQ (reference sequence). The CDR3 is CASSLARGSHEQYF. The CDR3 DNA is TGTGCCAGCAGCTTAGCTCGGGGTTCCCACGAGCAGTACTTC.